The 30 T cell receptor beta chains listed next were all sequenced from one sample in a study of T cells in Graves' hyperthyroidism and ophthalmopathy. Using RNA transcripts as the source, TCR beta CDR3 regions were amplified. HTBI primers were employed in a first-round RT-PCR of the TCR CDR3. One entry per CDR3 protein results from TCRdb running MiXCR on the multiplex PCR reads. The sample has some 760,000 distinct CDR3 sequences; around 15% are singletons. The specimen was blood. The receptors here all came from a woman aged 18-29 years with Graves' hyperthyroidism.

This clonotype was counted many times. V and J are TRBV2 and TRBJ1-2; D is unclear. CDR3 length equals 14 residues. Trimming removed 6 bases at V and 3 bases at J, with 14 bases between. Germline assignment: CDR1 SNHLY and CDR2 FYNNEI. The CDR3: CASRRQVIDYGYTF. For the CDR3, the DNA is TGTGCCAGCAGACGTCAAGTCATCGACTATGGCTACACCTTC.

This clonotype has at least ten counts. The CDR3 here is CASSPRTVLDTEAFF. CDR3 bases: TGTGCCAGCAGCCCAAGGACAGTACTGGACACTGAAGCTTTCTTT. J is TRBJ1-1 and V is TRBV4-2; weak D call: TRBD1 (6 bases). Trimming left V 4 bases short and J 3 bases short, with 15 bases between. CDR1 and CDR2 from the germline V gene are LGHNA and YNFKEQ. The CDR3 sequence is 15 residues long.

In its sample, this clonotype was seen many times. The chain combines TRBV11-2 with TRBJ2-3; 7 bases agree with TRBD1. Per germline, CDR1 SGHAT and CDR2 FQNNGV. The trim removed 5 bases at V and 3 bases at J, leaving 8 bases unmatched. The CDR3 has 15 residues. CDR3 in DNA: TGTGCCAGCAGCCCCACAGGGGTAATGACAGATACGCAGTATTTT. Its protein is CASSPTGVMTDTQYF.

The chain is built from TRBV28 and TRBJ2-5, with D perhaps matching TRBD1 or TRBD2 (6 bases each). Germline CDR1 reads MDHEN; CDR2 reads SYDVKM. The CDR3 loop spans 15 amino acids. Trimming cost V 6 bases and J 1 base, with 15 bases left between them. The DNA of the CDR3 is TGTGCCAGCAGCCCGAGGGGGGTCGCCCAAGAGACCCAGTACTTC. This codes for CASSPRGVAQETQYF.

This chain links TRBV28 with TRBJ2-5; D tentatively fits TRBD1 or TRBD2 (7 bases each). The CDR3 has 20 residues. V shed 3 bases and J shed 5 bases, with 31 bases lying between them. Germline V gene lookup returns CDR1 MDHEN and CDR2 SYDVKM. The CDR3 nucleotides are TGTGCCAGCAGTTTGGGGACAGTTCAAGTGGAAGCGGGAATAAGTGAGACCCAGTACTTC. Translation: CASSLGTVQVEAGISETQYF.

The sample holds many counts of this clonotype. V usage is TRBV5-1 and J usage is TRBJ2-2; D gene ambiguous. Trimming removed 3 bases from V and 3 bases from J, with 12 bases in between. The CDR3 is made up of 15 amino acids. Looked up from germline, CDR1 is SGHRS and CDR2 is YFSETQ. The CDR3 sequence: CASSSGPRHTGELFF. The CDR3, as DNA: TGCGCCAGCAGCTCCGGACCGCGACACACCGGGGAGCTGTTTTTT.

This clonotype showed up many times. The rearrangement joins TRBV18 to TRBJ1-5; TRBD1 is a possible D gene (6 bases). V was cut by 2 bases and J by 6 bases, with 11 bases left in between. Per germline, CDR1 KGHSH and CDR2 LQKENI. CDR3 size: 14 residues. The chain's CDR3 is CASSPAQGSQPQHF. The DNA for the CDR3 is TGTGCCAGCTCACCAGCACAGGGCAGTCAGCCCCAGCATTTT.

This clonotype was seen ten or more times. V and J are TRBV30 and TRBJ1-2; TRBD1 aligns across 8 bases. In germline, CDR1 is GTSNPN, CDR2 SVGIG (reference sequence). The CDR3 covers 15 residues. Germline trimming cut 4 bases from V and 4 bases from J; bases unmatched to any gene: 11. CDR3 sequence reads: CAWTLSGGRSYGYTF. The CDR3 nucleotides read TGTGCCTGGACACTTTCAGGGGGCAGGAGCTATGGCTACACCTTC.

This clonotype was detected ten times or more. This chain joins TRBV5-1 and TRBJ2-3; D gene uncertain. Germline-derived CDR1 and CDR2 are SGHRS and YFSETQ. This CDR3 region has 18 residues. Trimming cost V 1 base and J 0 bases, with 18 bases left between them. The CDR3 reads CASSLNSLAFSSTDTQYF. In DNA form, the CDR3 reads TGCGCCAGCAGCTTGAACAGCTTAGCCTTCAGTAGCACAGATACGCAGTATTTT.

This clonotype showed up many times. V usage is TRBV7-2 and J usage is TRBJ2-1, with 7 bases lining up with TRBD1. The germline CDR1 and CDR2 sequences are SGHTA and FQGNSA. The CDR3 totals 15 residues. V trimming: 4 bases; J trimming: 2 bases; junction bases outside the gene matches: 5. CDR3 sequence: CASSSYRGPYNEQFF. CDR3 in DNA: TGTGCCAGCAGCTCATACAGGGGTCCCTACAATGAGCAGTTCTTC. The whole variable domain, filled in from reference TRBV7-2 and TRBJ2-1, reads GAGVSQSPSNKVTEKGKDVELRCDPISGHTALYWYRQSLGQGLEFLIYFQGNSAPDKSGLPSDRFSAERTGGSVSTLTIQRTQQEDSAVYLCASSSYRGPYNEQFFGPGTRLTVL.

The chain combines TRBV29-1 with TRBJ1-2; D gene uncertain. Trimming pared 5 bases from V and 5 bases from J, leaving 15 bases between. Per germline, CDR1 SQVTM and CDR2 ANQGSEA. The CDR3 contains 13 residues. CDR3 in amino acids: CSVLGLAGYGYTF. The CDR3, as DNA: TGCAGCGTTCTCGGTTTAGCGGGTTATGGCTACACCTTC.

This clonotype was detected ten times or more. CDR3 region: CASSSQGGELFF. In DNA, the CDR3 is TGTGCCAGCAGCTCGCAGGGCGGGGAGCTGTTTTTT. V and J are TRBV7-9 and TRBJ2-2; possibly TRBD1 for D (5 bases). The germline CDR1 and CDR2 sequences are SEHNR and FQNEAQ (reference sequence). The V end lost 4 bases, the J end lost 7 bases, and 7 bases lay between the germline ends. The CDR3 is 12 residues long.

This clonotype was recorded at least ten times. The V gene is TRBV20-1, the J gene TRBJ1-2; D remains unclear. Trimming cost V 3 bases and J 4 bases, with 9 bases left between them. Germline V CDR1 and CDR2: DFQATT, SNEGSKA (reference sequence). This CDR3 is 12 amino acids long. This CDR3 is CSASGVPYGYTF. CDR3 nucleotide sequence: TGCAGTGCTAGCGGGGTCCCCTATGGCTACACCTTC.

This clonotype showed up many times. The rearrangement joins TRBV2 to TRBJ1-5; D is unresolved. V lost 7 bases and J lost 4, with 8 bases in between. The CDR3 spans 12 residues. Germline-derived CDR1 and CDR2 are SNHLY and FYNNEI. The CDR3 region is CASTSPNQPQHF. In nucleotides, the CDR3 is TGTGCCAGCACAAGCCCAAATCAGCCCCAGCATTTT.

The table lists this clonotype with many counts. This rearrangement joins TRBV6-2 or TRBV6-3 to TRBJ1-1, with TRBD1 identical over 7 bases. V dropped 2 bases and J dropped 8; count of bases not matched to a gene: 2. The CDR3 consists of 12 residues. CDR1 and CDR2 (germline): MNHEY, SVGEGT. This chain's CDR3 is CASSYLTGEAFF. CDR3 coding DNA: TGTGCCAGCAGTTACCTGACAGGGGAAGCTTTCTTT.

This chain links TRBV29-1 with TRBJ2-1; tentative D call: TRBD1 (6 bases). CDR3 size: 17 residues. V was pared by 1 base and J by 0 bases, with 16 bases between. Germline V CDR1 and CDR2: SQVTM, ANQGSEA. The CDR3 spells CSVEGVEDRSSYNEQFF. The CDR3 DNA sequence: TGCAGCGTTGAAGGGGTGGAAGACAGGAGCTCCTACAATGAGCAGTTCTTC.

CDR3 protein: CASAGESNTGELFF. In DNA, the CDR3 is TGTGCCTCAGCAGGGGAGTCGAACACCGGGGAGCTGTTTTTT. The chain combines TRBV15 with TRBJ2-2; weak D call: TRBD1 (6 bases). The germline CDR1 and CDR2 sequences are LNHNV and YYDKDF (reference sequence). The CDR3 is 14 amino acids. V gave up 11 bases and J gave up 0 bases, with 13 bases separating them.

This clonotype showed up many times. The chain links TRBV12-3 or TRBV12-4 to TRBJ2-5, with 10 bases fitting TRBD1. Germline trimming cut 7 bases from V and 6 bases from J; bases unmatched to any gene: 8. The CDR3 is 14 amino acids. The CDR3 DNA reads TGTGCCAGCACCCTCGGGGACAGGGGACAGACCCAGTACTTC. This translates into CASTLGDRGQTQYF.

This clonotype was counted at least ten times. This chain connects TRBV2 to TRBJ2-1, with TRBD2 matching 8 bases. The CDR3 spans 18 residues. After removal of 6 bases from V and 8 bases from J, the junction contained 21 bases not matched to a gene. Germline V gene sequence: CDR1 SNHLY, CDR2 FYNNEI. CDR3 residues: CASRGSRATSEKGHEQFF. DNA of the CDR3: TGTGCCAGCAGGGGATCTAGAGCGACTAGCGAAAAGGGGCATGAGCAGTTCTTC. The variable domain in full, with the rest retrieved from reference TRBV2 and TRBJ2-1, is EPEVTQTPSHQVTQMGQEVILRCVPISNHLYFYWYRQILGQKVEFLVSFYNNEISEKSEIFDDQFSVERPDGSNFTLKIRSTKLEDSAMYFCASRGSRATSEKGHEQFFGPGTRLTVL.

This clonotype appeared many times. The V gene is TRBV7-2, the J gene TRBJ1-4; D is uncertain. Between the trimmed V and J ends, which lost 4 bases and 0 bases, there was a span of 12 bases. The germline V gene encodes CDR1 SGHTA and CDR2 FQGNSA. CDR3 length: 16 residues. CDR3 sequence (DNA): TGTGCCAGCAGCTCCGTTTACACTGCAACTAATGAAAAACTGTTTTTT. Amino acid sequence: CASSSVYTATNEKLFF. Variable domain in full (rest from reference TRBV7-2 and TRBJ1-4): GAGVSQSPSNKVTEKGKDVELRCDPISGHTALYWYRQSLGQGLEFLIYFQGNSAPDKSGLPSDRFSAERTGGSVSTLTIQRTQQEDSAVYLCASSSVYTATNEKLFFGSGTQLSVL.

The V gene is TRBV20-1, the J gene TRBJ1-5; D uncertain. Trimming took off 1 base at V and 13 bases at J, with 17 bases between the two ends. Germline loops: CDR1 DFQATT, CDR2 SNEGSKA (reference sequence). The CDR3 sequence is 13 residues long. The CDR3 reads CSARATAEPHQHF. The CDR3 DNA is TGCAGTGCTAGAGCAACGGCAGAGCCTCATCAGCATTTT.

The J gene is TRBJ1-4, the V gene TRBV7-8; D is unclear. The length of the CDR3 is 12 residues. With 2 bases removed from V and 7 bases from J, the gap between germline ends came to 5 bases. Germline V gene data show CDR1 as SGHVS and CDR2 as FQNEAQ. The CDR3 DNA is TGTGCCAGCAGCTTATCTCGTGAAAAACTGTTTTTT. This codes for CASSLSREKLFF.

Points on this clonotype: A much larger clone differs from this one at a single base, so this may be a read error. The chain uses TRBV30 and TRBJ1-4; D uncertain. Germline V gene data show CDR1 as GTSNPN and CDR2 as SVGIG (reference sequence). This CDR3 spans 13 amino acids. CDR3 sequence reads: CAWSTGFNEELFF. CDR3 nucleotide sequence: TGTGCCTGGAGTACGGGATTCAATGAAGAACTGTTTTTT.

Regarding this clonotype: A read error may explain this, as a much larger clone is one base away. The rearrangement joins TRBV2 to TRBJ1-5; 9 nucleotides match TRBD1. Germline V gives CDR1 SNHLY, CDR2 FYNNEI. V gave up 8 bases and J gave up 3 bases; unmatched junction bases: 5. CDR3 length equals 14 residues. CDR3 region: CASGRTGANQPQHF. The CDR3 bases are TGTGCCAGCGGCCGGACAGGGGCCAATCAGCCCCAGCATTTT. The full variable domain, completed using reference TRBV2 and TRBJ1-5, is EPEVTQTPSHQVTQMGQEVILRCVPISNHLYFYWYRQILGQKVEFLVSFYNNEISEKSEIFDDQFSVERPDGSNFTLKIRSTKLEDSAMYFCASGRTGANQPQHFGDGTRLSIL.

A few counts support this clonotype. This chain joins TRBV4-3 and TRBJ2-4, with a tentative D call TRBD2 (6 bases). Per germline, CDR1 LGHNA and CDR2 YSLEER. V was pared by 4 bases and J by 0 bases, with 13 bases between. This CDR3 region has 16 residues. The CDR3 region is CASSPAGTLAKNIQYF. Here the CDR3 DNA reads TGCGCCAGCAGCCCCGCAGGGACTCTAGCCAAAAACATTCAGTACTTC.

Only a few counts were recorded for this clonotype. This rearrangement joins TRBV28 to TRBJ1-5; D remains ambiguous. The ends were cut back, 7 bases at V and 5 bases at J, with 3 bases in the middle. The CDR3 length is 10 residues. Per germline, CDR1 MDHEN and CDR2 SYDVKM. CDR3 amino acids: CASNHQPQHF. In DNA, the CDR3 is TGTGCCAGCAACCATCAGCCCCAGCATTTT.

This clonotype turned up a few times. The rearrangement uses TRBV15 and TRBJ1-4; D might be TRBD1 (5 bases). Germline V gene lookup returns CDR1 LNHNV and CDR2 YYDKDF (reference sequence). CDR3 size: 15 residues. With 0 bases removed from V and 10 bases from J, the gap between germline ends came to 15 bases. CDR3: CATSRDGAGSGKLFF. The CDR3 DNA reads TGTGCCACCAGCAGAGATGGGGCAGGGTCCGGAAAACTGTTTTTT.

This clonotype was counted ten times or more. This chain uses TRBV3-1 with TRBJ2-5; D uncertain. V gave up 5 bases and J gave up 2 bases, with 12 bases separating them. The CDR3 spans 14 residues. Per germline, CDR1 LGHDT and CDR2 YNNKEL (reference sequence). CDR3: CASSFLDPQETQYF. The CDR3 coding sequence is TGTGCCAGCAGCTTCCTAGACCCTCAAGAGACCCAGTACTTC.

This clonotype was seen ten or more times. The chain is built from TRBV2 and TRBJ2-3; TRBD2 is a possible D gene (5 bases). The CDR3 has 13 amino acids. Germline V lookup: CDR1 SNHLY, CDR2 FYNNEI. Trimming stripped 3 bases from V and 2 bases from J, with 6 bases between. DNA of the CDR3: TGTGCCAGCAGTGACGACTACACAGATACGCAGTATTTT. Translating it yields CASSDDYTDTQYF.

In this sample, this clonotype turned up a few times. The rearrangement uses TRBV24-1 and TRBJ2-3; 11 nucleotides align to TRBD2. Germline CDR1 and CDR2: KGHDR and SFDVKD. V dropped 5 bases and J dropped 0; count of bases not matched to a gene: 9. This CDR3 contains 18 residues. CDR3 nucleotide sequence: TGTGCCACCAGTGCCCGTCGAACTAGCGGGAGTAGCACAGATACGCAGTATTTT. Translating gives CATSARRTSGSSTDTQYF.